Following are 12 T cell receptor beta chains from one sample sequenced in a study of cytomegalovirus exposure and HLA in healthy donors. Primers for the PCR totalled 60 Vbeta and 13 Jbeta. Sequencing used immunoSEQ multiplex PCR; TCRdb keeps in-frame clones, though not all of them. The sample carries some 87,000 clones, approximately 56% recorded once. The sequenced sample was PBMCs. The receptors were gathered from a woman in her twenties or thirties in good health and CMV-seropositive.

J is TRBJ2-7 and V is TRBV6-5, with TRBD1 matching 8 bases. The V gene's germline CDR1 is MNHEY and CDR2 SVGAGI. Losses at the gene ends were 9 bases for V and 0 bases for J; bases not matched to a gene: 10. There are 15 residues in the CDR3. CDR3 bases: TGTGCCAGTTCAGAGGGGACAGGCGTCTCCTACGAGCAGTACTTC. Translated, it gives CASSEGTGVSYEQYF.

CDR3 sequence: CAIRGTRPYGETQYF. In DNA form, the CDR3 reads TGTGCCATCAGGGGGACTAGACCCTATGGAGAGACCCAGTACTTC. This chain uses TRBV10-3 with TRBJ2-5, with 8 bases identical to TRBD2. Per the germline V gene, CDR1 is ENHRY and CDR2 is SYGVKD. CDR3 size: 15 residues. J lost 4 bases, V lost 6 bases, and 10 bases had no gene match.

This clone was detected a few times. The chain is built from TRBV6-5 and TRBJ2-7, with a tentative D call TRBD1 (6 bases). V lost 2 bases and J lost 1, with 12 bases in between. Looked up from germline, CDR1 is MNHEY and CDR2 is SVGAGI. This CDR3 has 15 amino acids. DNA for the CDR3: TGTGCCAGCAGTTACCGCTCAACAGGGTCCTACGAGCAGTACTTC. Its protein is CASSYRSTGSYEQYF.

This clone came up a few times. The V and J genes are TRBV7-9 and TRBJ1-2; D possibly corresponds to TRBD1 (6 bases). The germline gives CDR1 SEHNR, CDR2 FQNEAQ (reference sequence). This CDR3 has 15 residues. The V and J ends lost 1 base and 8 bases respectively, with 17 bases between them. CDR3 nucleotides: TGTGCCAGCAGCTTAGTTCCCGCGACAGGAAAGGGCTACACCTTC. This encodes CASSLVPATGKGYTF. Together with reference TRBV7-9 and TRBJ1-2, the CDR3 gives the full variable domain: DTGVSQNPRHKITKRGQNVTFRCDPISEHNRLYWYRQTLGQGPEFLTYFQNEAQLEKSRLLSDRFSAERPKGSFSTLEIQRTEQGDSAMYLCASSLVPATGKGYTFGSGTRLTVV.

This sequence joins TRBV7-9 and TRBJ2-7, with TRBD2 matching 7 bases. The germline gives CDR1 SEHNR, CDR2 FQNEAQ (reference sequence). With V trimmed by 4 bases and J by 6 bases, 9 bases remained unmatched. The CDR3 has 14 amino acids. The CDR3: CASSSSGVPLEQYF. The CDR3, as DNA: TGTGCCAGCAGCTCTAGCGGAGTCCCCCTCGAGCAGTACTTC.

The rearrangement joins TRBV5-6 to TRBJ2-5; TRBD1 agrees at 7 bases. Germline V gene sequence: CDR1 SGHDT, CDR2 YYEEEE. After removal of 0 bases from V and 1 base from J, the junction contained 3 bases not matched to a gene. The CDR3 totals 15 residues. Written as DNA, the CDR3 is TGTGCCAGCAGCTTGGCCTCAGGGGGCCAAGAGACCCAGTACTTC. It specifies CASSLASGGQETQYF.

The chain links TRBV30 to TRBJ2-3; 7 bases are a match to TRBD2. CDR3 size: 15 residues. The J segment lost 1 base and the V segment lost 2 bases, leaving 6 bases of the junction unmatched. Germline loops: CDR1 GTSNPN, CDR2 SVGIG (reference sequence). CDR3: CAWSQSGLRTDTQYF. The CDR3, as DNA: TGTGCCTGGAGTCAATCGGGACTACGCACAGATACGCAGTATTTT. Variable domain in full (rest from reference TRBV30 and TRBJ2-3): SQTIHQWPATLVQPVGSPLSLECTVEGTSNPNLYWYRQAAGRGLQLLFYSVGIGQISSEVPQNLSASRPQDRQFILSSKKLLLSDSGFYLCAWSQSGLRTDTQYFGPGTRLTVL.

The rearrangement links TRBV2 to TRBJ1-2, with TRBD1 as a possible D gene (6 bases). Germline V gives CDR1 SNHLY, CDR2 FYNNEI. The CDR3 has 12 residues. With 5 bases removed from V and 6 bases from J, the gap between germline ends came to 10 bases. CDR3 amino acids: CASSLNRDGYTF. In nucleotides, the CDR3 is TGTGCCAGCAGTTTGAACAGGGATGGCTACACCTTC.

V is TRBV7-9 and J is TRBJ1-2, with TRBD1 matching 7 bases. The CDR3 is 14 amino acids. In germline, CDR1 is SEHNR, CDR2 FQNEAQ (reference sequence). V shed 7 bases and J 3 bases; nucleotides not matched to a gene: 8. The CDR3 DNA follows: TGTGCCAGCACCCAGACAGGGTGGGACTATGGCTACACCTTC. Translated: CASTQTGWDYGYTF.

This clone turned up a few times. The chain employs TRBV6-6 and TRBJ1-4; 7 nucleotides align to TRBD1. The germline V gene encodes CDR1 MNHNY and CDR2 SVGAGI (reference sequence). The CDR3 length is 14 residues. Trimming cost V 5 bases and J 5 bases; bases outside gene matches: 5. The CDR3 DNA follows: TGTGCCAGCAGTACCGGGACAGAAAATGAAAAACTGTTTTTT. This translates into CASSTGTENEKLFF.

This clone turned up a few times. The V and J genes are TRBV30 and TRBJ1-5; TRBD1 might be the D (5 bases). The germline gives CDR1 GTSNPN, CDR2 SVGIG (reference sequence). V was trimmed by 0 bases and J by 4 bases, leaving 10 bases between them. This CDR3 has 14 amino acids. CDR3 sequence reads: CAWSVMGGNQPQHF. CDR3 coding DNA: TGTGCCTGGAGTGTAATGGGGGGTAATCAGCCCCAGCATTTT.

V usage is TRBV5-6 and J usage is TRBJ1-6; D ambiguous. CDR1 is SGHDT, CDR2 YYEEEE, per germline. V was trimmed by 4 bases and J by 8 bases, leaving 19 bases between them. The CDR3 consists of 16 residues. The CDR3 loop reads CASSPRLTSFDSPLHF. As DNA, the CDR3 is TGTGCCAGCAGCCCCCGTTTGACTAGTTTCGATTCACCCCTCCACTTT.